This T cell receptor beta chain came from a study of identical twins. Whole-study findings and limits: With beta out-of-frame sequences, excess sharing by twins was weaker. Zero-insertion results could be subject to partial confounding by invariant MAIT and iNKT cells. Modelling underestimated the level of out-of-frame TCR alpha sharing observed in monozygotic twins.

The sample holds a few counts of this clonotype. The antigen remains unidentified. The germline V and J ends were trimmed by 1 base and 0 bases, with 8 bases remaining between them. The CDR3 length is 15 residues. The germline V gene encodes CDR1 LGHNA and CDR2 YNFKEQ. All of the donors were Caucasians in good health. TCRdb used MiXCR to reprocess the 5' RACE reads, holding one entry per CDR3 protein. The repertoire includes under 900,000 distinct CDR3 sequences, roughly an eighth of them detected once, and around 1.5% sits in the top ten. This sample was shared with a second study, whose subject was yellow fever vaccine responses in identical twins.

Sequencing was carried out using PBMCs. The TCR comes from a young woman in good health. The J gene is TRBJ2-3, the V gene TRBV4-2, with D unclear. The CDR3 sequence is CASSQGALSTDTQYF. The DNA of the CDR3 is TGTGCCAGCAGCCAAGGAGCGCTTAGCACAGATACGCAGTATTTT.